Listed here are 29 T cell receptor beta chains from one sample, sequenced in a study of T cells in women clearing cervical HPV infection. The assay was immunoSEQ multiplex PCR, and TCRdb's table has in-frame clones only and misses some. This table lists under 40,000 clones. The sample consisted of blood buffy coat. Source of these receptors: a woman aged 18 to 75 with a cervical HPV16 infection that either progressed to CIN3+ or cleared (not recorded which).

Comment on this clone: The read finishes 3 residues shy of the CDR3 end, and the germline J gene is used to complete it. This chain links TRBV7-6 with TRBJ1-1, with D possibly being TRBD1 (5 bases). This CDR3 has 15 residues. Trimming left V 1 base short and J 0 bases short, with 9 bases between. In germline, CDR1 is SGHVS, CDR2 FNYEAQ. The CDR3 reads CASSLEADMNTEAFF. The sequenced CDR3 bases are TGTGCCAGCAGCTTAGAGGCGGACATGAACACTGAA. Based on the CDR3 plus reference TRBV7-6 and TRBJ1-1, the full variable domain is GAGVSQSPRYKVTKRGQDVALRCDPISGHVSLYWYRQALGQGPEFLTYFNYEAQQDKSGLPNDRFSAERPEGSISTLTIQRTEQRDSAMYRCASSLEADMNTEAFFGQGTRLTVV.

Turning to this clone: The sequence runs out 3 residues before the end of the CDR3; the remainder is reconstructed from the germline J gene. This chain links TRBV28 with TRBJ2-7; TRBD2 aligns across 12 bases. Germline V gene lookup returns CDR1 MDHEN and CDR2 SYDVKM. The ends lost 6 bases at V and 3 bases at J; junction bases unmatched: 12. This CDR3 has 17 residues. CDR3 DNA, as far as it was read: TGTGCCAGCAGACCCCGGACTAGCGGGACGAGGTTCTACGAG. This translates into CASRPRTSGTRFYE. The complete CDR3 protein is CASRPRTSGTRFYEQYF.

The part of the CDR3 DNA that was read is TGCAGTGCTAGAGATGACAGGGAGAACTATGGC. Amino acids: CSARDDRENYG. In full, the CDR3 reads CSARDDRENYGYTF. The chain couples TRBV20-1 to TRBJ1-2; the match to TRBD1 covers 7 bases. Sequencing ends 3 residues short of the CDR3 end; the germline J gene provides the rest. The J segment lost 2 bases and the V segment lost 0 bases, leaving 3 bases of the junction unmatched. Germline values: CDR1 DFQATT, CDR2 SNEGSKA (reference sequence). This CDR3 contains 14 residues.

A word on this clone: Read data end 3 residues before the CDR3 end; the end is taken from the germline J gene. The V and J genes are TRBV30 and TRBJ1-1, with D perhaps TRBD1 (5 bases). CDR1 and CDR2 (germline): GTSNPN, SVGIG (reference sequence). The CDR3 is 15 residues long. The V end was cut by 2 bases, the J end by 1 base, with 14 bases between. CDR3 region: CAWSPHGGSNTEAFF. The sequenced part of the CDR3 DNA is TGTGCCTGGAGTCCCCACGGGGGGTCGAACACTGAA.

Remarks on this clone: The read ends 3 residues early relative to the CDR3; the germline J gene fills the gap. This sequence joins TRBV18 and TRBJ1-2, with unresolved D. The CDR3 is 17 amino acids. Per germline, CDR1 KGHSH and CDR2 LQKENI. CDR3 in amino acids: CASSPRFLAGGPLDYTF. The CDR3 bases that were read are TGTGCCAGCTCACCACGTTTCTTAGCGGGAGGGCCCCTCGAC.

A note on this clone: Sequencing ends 3 residues short of the CDR3 end; the germline J gene provides the rest. This chain connects TRBV30 to TRBJ2-7, with 10 bases matching TRBD2. The CDR3 consists of 15 residues. Germline lookup yields CDR1 GTSNPN and CDR2 SVGIG (reference sequence). Trimming removed 3 bases from V and 4 bases from J; junction bases left unmatched: 9. The CDR3 here is CAWRGSGRAIYEQYF. The sequenced part of the CDR3 DNA is TGTGCCTGGAGAGGCAGCGGGAGGGCCATATACGAG.

Notes on this clone: The read halts 3 residues ahead of the CDR3 end, with the missing end drawn from the germline J gene. This sequence joins TRBV20-1 and TRBJ2-7; 10 bases align to TRBD2. J lost 0 bases, V lost 3 bases, and 11 bases had no gene match. From germline, CDR1 is DFQATT and CDR2 SNEGSKA (reference sequence). The CDR3 totals 17 residues. The part of the CDR3 DNA that was read is TGCAGTGCTAGTTTTCACAGTTGGACTAGCGGCTCCTACGAG. It is translated as CSASFHSWTSGSYE. Given in full, the CDR3 is CSASFHSWTSGSYEQYF.

A remark on this clone: The read falls 3 residues short of the CDR3 end, and the missing part is taken from the germline J gene. The chain couples TRBV2 to TRBJ2-7; 9 nucleotides line up with TRBD2. The CDR3 has 17 amino acids. In germline, CDR1 is SNHLY, CDR2 FYNNEI. Germline trimming cut 0 bases from V and 4 bases from J; bases unmatched to any gene: 10. The chain's CDR3 is CASSEAWSGRTQYEQYF. The DNA read from the CDR3 is TGTGCCAGCAGTGAAGCGTGGAGCGGGAGGACCCAATACGAG.

Comments on this clone: Read data end 3 residues before the CDR3 end; the end is taken from the germline J gene. The chain is built from TRBV4-1 and TRBJ1-2, with D possibly TRBD1 on 5 matching bases. The CDR3 is 15 amino acids. V was cut by 2 bases and J by 3 bases, with 13 bases left in between. Germline CDR1 and CDR2: MGHRA and YSYEKL. CDR3 region: CASSQREGSYYGYTF. The part of the CDR3 DNA that was read is TGCGCCAGCAGCCAAAGGGAGGGGAGTTACTATGGC.

On this clone: The read finishes 3 residues shy of the CDR3 end, and the germline J gene is used to complete it. This chain joins TRBV2 and TRBJ2-4; the match to TRBD1 covers 7 bases. The CDR3 is 13 amino acids. Germline V gene lookup returns CDR1 SNHLY and CDR2 FYNNEI. The CDR3 DNA, read in part, is TGTGCCAGCAGCTCAACAGGGGTCTATGGT. Its protein product is CASSSTGVYG. The entire CDR3 protein is CASSSTGVYGQYF.

A remark on this clone: The sequence runs out 3 residues before the end of the CDR3; the remainder is reconstructed from the germline J gene. The chain couples TRBV28 to TRBJ2-1; 7 bases are a match to TRBD2. V shed 5 bases and J 6 bases; nucleotides not matched to a gene: 7. This CDR3 has 14 amino acids. Germline assignment: CDR1 MDHEN and CDR2 SYDVKM. This CDR3 reads CASSRAGARNEQFF. The part of the CDR3 DNA that was read is TGTGCCAGCAGTCGGGCGGGAGCACGCAATGAG.

In regard to this clone: Read coverage stops 3 residues before the CDR3 terminus; the germline J gene supplies the remainder. The chain is built from TRBV2 and TRBJ1-3; TRBD1 matches 10 bases. There are 16 residues in the CDR3. Looked up from germline, CDR1 is SNHLY and CDR2 is FYNNEI. After removal of 3 bases from V and 0 bases from J, the junction contained 2 bases not matched to a gene. This CDR3 is CASSDRTGGSGNTIYF. The sequenced CDR3 bases are TGTGCCAGCAGTGACCGGACAGGGGGCTCTGGAAACACC.

A remark on this clone: The observed sequence ends 3 residues before the CDR3 terminus, with the missing tail filled in from the germline J gene. The J gene is TRBJ1-2, the V gene TRBV2, with TRBD1 matching 9 bases. The V segment lost 7 bases and the J segment 2 bases; nucleotides outside the gene matches: 5. The CDR3 loop spans 14 amino acids. CDR1 and CDR2 from the germline V gene are SNHLY and FYNNEI. The CDR3 spells CASNPGQGNYGYTF. The sequenced part of the CDR3 DNA is TGTGCCAGCAACCCGGGACAGGGAAACTATGGC.

Of note for this clone: The CDR3 goes on 3 residues after the read ends, and that part is filled in from the germline J gene. The rearrangement joins TRBV7-2 to TRBJ2-3; 8 bases agree with TRBD2. The CDR3 has 15 amino acids. Germline CDR1 SGHTA, CDR2 FQGNSA. The sequenced part of the CDR3 DNA is TGTGCCAGCAGCTTATCCCGGGGGGGTTATCAGCCG. Protein product: CASSLSRGGYQP. Given in full, the CDR3 is CASSLSRGGYQPQYF.

Concerning this clone: With the read ending 3 residues before the CDR3 end, the germline J gene is used to fill in that end. This chain links TRBV30 with TRBJ2-3; TRBD2 might be the D (5 bases). This CDR3 region has 16 residues. Germline V gives CDR1 GTSNPN, CDR2 SVGIG (reference sequence). Incomplete CDR3 DNA: TGTGCCTGGAGGAAAGGACTTGGAGCGCTACAAGAGACG. Amino acids: CAWRKGLGALQET. The full CDR3 is CAWRKGLGALQETQYF.

About this clone itself: Compared with germline, one end of the junction differs, possibly owing to a read error. The read finishes 3 residues shy of the CDR3 end, and the germline J gene is used to complete it. The chain uses TRBV7-7 and TRBJ2-5; 8 positions match TRBD1. This CDR3 has 13 residues. Per germline, CDR1 SSHAT and CDR2 FNYEAQ (reference sequence). The CDR3 spells CASSPGGRETQYF. The CDR3 DNA, read in part, is TGTGCTAGCAGCCCAGGGGGCCGCGAGACC. The variable domain in full, with the rest retrieved from reference TRBV7-7 and TRBJ2-5, is GAGVSQSPRYKVTKRGQDVTLRCDPISSHATLYWYQQALGQGPEFLTYFNYEAQPDKSGLPSDRFSAERPEGSISTLTIQRTEQRDSAMYRCASSPGGRETQYFGPGTRLLVL.

On this clone: Read data end 3 residues before the CDR3 end; the end is taken from the germline J gene. The J gene is TRBJ2-4, the V gene TRBV20-1; D might be TRBD2 (6 bases). The germline V gene encodes CDR1 DFQATT and CDR2 SNEGSKA (reference sequence). V lost 5 bases, J lost 0 bases, and 26 bases lay in between. This CDR3 region has 19 residues. CDR3 DNA, as far as it was read: TGCAGTGCTTGCCCTCCGTTCCGGGACTCTGCTACAGCCAAAAACATT. Its protein is CSACPPFRDSATAKNI. The entire CDR3 is CSACPPFRDSATAKNIQYF.

Points on this clone: The read ends 3 residues shy of where the CDR3 ends; the end is completed using the germline J gene. V gene TRBV5-6 combines with J gene TRBJ2-7; 8 nucleotides match TRBD2. CDR1 and CDR2 from the germline V gene are SGHDT and YYEEEE. J lost 6 bases, V lost 4 bases, and 9 bases had no gene match. The CDR3 loop spans 14 amino acids. The DNA read from the CDR3 is TGTGCCAGCAGCCTCGCGGGGGGAGGGCGCGAG. Translated: CASSLAGGGRE. The full CDR3 protein is CASSLAGGGREQYF. Drawing the rest from reference TRBV5-6 and TRBJ2-7, the complete variable domain is DAGVTQSPTHLIKTRGQQVTLRCSPKSGHDTVSWYQQALGQGPQFIFQYYEEEERQRGNFPDRFSGHQFPNYSSELNVNALLLGDSALYLCASSLAGGGREQYFGPGTRLTVT.

A word on this clone: With the read ending 3 residues before the CDR3 end, the germline J gene is used to fill in that end. This sequence joins TRBV7-9 and TRBJ2-4; D might be TRBD1 (6 bases). CDR1 and CDR2 from the germline V gene are SEHNR and FQNEAQ (reference sequence). The CDR3 covers 14 residues. CDR3 loop: CASSPLTGNYGQYF. The CDR3 bases that were read are TGTGCCAGCAGCCCATTGACAGGCAACTATGGT.

On this clone: From the germline J gene comes the end of the CDR3, since the read stops 3 residues before it. The chain uses TRBV5-5 and TRBJ2-5; D is perhaps TRBD1 (5 bases). Trimming left V 0 bases short and J 4 bases short, with 10 bases between. The length of the CDR3 is 14 residues. Germline-derived CDR1 and CDR2 are SGHKS and YYEKEE (reference sequence). CDR3 sequence reads: CASSLVQGRETQYF. The DNA read from the CDR3 is TGTGCCAGCAGCTTGGTTCAGGGTAGAGAGACC.

A note on this clone: Read data end 3 residues before the CDR3 end; the end is taken from the germline J gene. This sequence joins TRBV7-2 and TRBJ1-5; D gene ambiguous. The CDR3 is made up of 13 amino acids. Looked up from germline, CDR1 is SGHTA and CDR2 is FQGNSA. Partial CDR3 DNA: TGTGCCAGCAGCTTAGCGTTTTCAGATCCC. Protein sequence: CASSLAFSDP. The entire CDR3 sequence reads CASSLAFSDPQHF.

For this clone: Read data end 3 residues before the CDR3 end; the end is taken from the germline J gene. V gene TRBV20-1 combines with J gene TRBJ1-2, with 7 nucleotides matching TRBD1. V trimming: 4 bases; J trimming: 6 bases; junction bases outside the gene matches: 5. Germline V gene lookup returns CDR1 DFQATT and CDR2 SNEGSKA (reference sequence). The length of the CDR3 is 12 residues. The CDR3 DNA, read in part, is TGCAGTGCTATGACAGGGAGTAATGGC. Translating gives CSAMTGSNG. The whole CDR3 protein reads CSAMTGSNGYTF.

Concerning this clone: The DNA ends 3 residues before the CDR3 does, and the rest of the CDR3 is filled in from the germline J gene. The rearrangement uses TRBV5-1 and TRBJ2-5, with 15 nucleotides matching TRBD2. CDR1 SGHRS and CDR2 YFSETQ come from the germline V gene. CDR3 size: 18 residues. With V trimmed by 3 bases and J by 2 bases, 8 bases remained unmatched. The sequenced part of the CDR3 DNA is TGCGCCAGCAGCTCCCGGATTGGGACTAGCGGGGGGCAAGAGACC. Residues: CASSSRIGTSGGQET. In full, the CDR3 is CASSSRIGTSGGQETQYF.

On this clone itself: The read terminates 3 residues before the CDR3 end, so the remaining end is supplied by the germline J gene. The chain carries TRBV13 and TRBJ2-3; 7 nucleotides agree with TRBD1. In germline, CDR1 is PRHDT, CDR2 FYEKMQ (reference sequence). Trimming at V came to 2 bases and at J to 0 bases, leaving 8 bases not matched to a gene. The CDR3 loop spans 17 amino acids. The CDR3 loop is CASSLMTGRPSTDTQYF. The DNA read from the CDR3 is TGTGCCAGCAGCTTAATGACAGGGAGACCAAGCACAGATACG.

Comment on this clone: Read sequence stops 3 residues before the CDR3 end, and the germline J gene provides the missing end. This chain joins TRBV7-9 and TRBJ2-6; no definite D call. The V gene lost 11 bases and the J gene lost 0 bases, with 11 bases spanning the gap. The CDR3 is 14 residues long. Germline CDR1 and CDR2: SEHNR and FQNEAQ (reference sequence). The part of the CDR3 DNA that was read is TGTGCCGAGAGGTCGGGCTCTGGGGCCAACGTC. It specifies CAERSGSGANV. In full, the CDR3 reads CAERSGSGANVLTF.

As to this clone: The read ends 3 residues early relative to the CDR3; the germline J gene fills the gap. The chain employs TRBV28 and TRBJ2-7, with 7 bases identical to TRBD1. Per germline, CDR1 MDHEN and CDR2 SYDVKM. This CDR3 has 14 amino acids. The ends lost 7 bases at V and 0 bases at J; junction bases unmatched: 6. This CDR3 reads CASTSDRASYEQYF. The CDR3 DNA, read in part, is TGTGCCAGCACCTCTGACAGGGCCTCCTACGAG.

On this clone: Coverage ceases 3 residues before the CDR3 finishes, and the germline J gene fills in the end. The chain carries TRBV4-2 and TRBJ2-3, with 14 bases identical to TRBD2. The V gene's germline CDR1 is LGHNA and CDR2 YNFKEQ. The CDR3 length is 19 residues. J gave up 2 bases and V 4 bases, and 11 bases lay outside the gene matches. This CDR3 is CASSPQNQGLAGDTDTQYF. The covered CDR3 bases are TGTGCCAGCAGCCCTCAAAACCAGGGACTAGCGGGAGACACAGATACG.

Turning to this clone: From the germline J gene comes the end of the CDR3, since the read stops 3 residues before it. J is TRBJ2-3 and V is TRBV30, with TRBD2 identical over 12 bases. The CDR3 extends over 15 amino acids. Trimming took 7 bases from V and 2 from J; bases not matched to a gene: 7. Germline CDR1 reads GTSNPN; CDR2 reads SVGIG (reference sequence). The covered CDR3 bases are TGTGCCTCTCTTCGGACTAGCGGGGTCACAGATACG. Translated, it gives CASLRTSGVTDT. From start to end, the CDR3 is CASLRTSGVTDTQYF.

As concerns this clone: The junction does not match germline at one end; this may be a read error. Distinct nucleotide sequences in the sample also encode this CDR3. The part of the CDR3 DNA that was read is TGTGCCTGCAACCGGGGACAGGGAAACACT. Translation: CACNRGQGNT. Given in full, the CDR3 is CACNRGQGNTIYF. V is TRBV30 and J is TRBJ1-3, with 9 positions matching TRBD1. The read halts 3 residues ahead of the CDR3 end, with the missing end drawn from the germline J gene. The CDR3 is made up of 13 amino acids. Germline CDR1 is GTSNPN and CDR2 is SVGIG (reference sequence).